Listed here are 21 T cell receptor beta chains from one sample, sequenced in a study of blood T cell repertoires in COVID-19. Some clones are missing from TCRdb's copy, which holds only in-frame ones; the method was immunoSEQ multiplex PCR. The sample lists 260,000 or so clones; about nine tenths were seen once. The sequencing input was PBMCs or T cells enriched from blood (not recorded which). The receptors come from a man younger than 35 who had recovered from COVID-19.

CDR3 amino acids: CASSPFTGSSYNEQFF. DNA of the CDR3: TGTGCCAGTAGTCCATTTACAGGGAGCTCCTACAATGAGCAGTTCTTC. This chain links TRBV19 with TRBJ2-1; D is perhaps TRBD1 (6 bases). This CDR3 has 16 residues. V was trimmed by 5 bases and J by 0 bases, leaving 14 bases between them. CDR1 is LNHDA and CDR2 is SQIVND in the germline V gene (reference sequence).

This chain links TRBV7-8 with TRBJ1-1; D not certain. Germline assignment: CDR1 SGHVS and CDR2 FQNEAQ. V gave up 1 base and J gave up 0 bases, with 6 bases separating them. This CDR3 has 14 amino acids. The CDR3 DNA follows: TGTGCCAGCAGCTTAGACTTCCTGAACACTGAAGCTTTCTTT. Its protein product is CASSLDFLNTEAFF.

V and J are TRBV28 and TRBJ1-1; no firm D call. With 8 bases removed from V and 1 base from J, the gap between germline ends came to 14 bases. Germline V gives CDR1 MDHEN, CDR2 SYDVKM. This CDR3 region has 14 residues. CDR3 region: CASARGGSNTEAFF. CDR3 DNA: TGTGCCAGCGCTCGGGGAGGGTCGAACACTGAAGCTTTCTTT. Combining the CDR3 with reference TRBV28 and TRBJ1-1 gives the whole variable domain DVKVTQSSRYLVKRTGEKVFLECVQDMDHENMFWYRQDPGLGLRLIYFSYDVKMKEKGDIPEGYSVSREKKERFSLILESASTNQTSMYLCASARGGSNTEAFFGQGTRLTVV.

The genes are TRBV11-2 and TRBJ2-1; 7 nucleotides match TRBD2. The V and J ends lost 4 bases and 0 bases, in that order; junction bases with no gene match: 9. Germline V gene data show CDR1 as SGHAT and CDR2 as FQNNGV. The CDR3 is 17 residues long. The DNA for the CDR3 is TGTGCCAGCAGCTCCCCGACTAGCACTAGCTCCTACAATGAGCAGTTCTTC. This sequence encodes CASSSPTSTSSYNEQFF.

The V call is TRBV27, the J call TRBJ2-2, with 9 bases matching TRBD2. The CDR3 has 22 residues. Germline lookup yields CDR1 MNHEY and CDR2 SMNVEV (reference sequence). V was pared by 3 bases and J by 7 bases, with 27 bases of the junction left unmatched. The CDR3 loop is CASSFRPPLQLLAGRLGGELFF. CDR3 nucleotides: TGTGCCAGCAGTTTTAGACCTCCCTTGCAACTTCTAGCGGGGCGATTAGGCGGGGAGCTGTTTTTT.

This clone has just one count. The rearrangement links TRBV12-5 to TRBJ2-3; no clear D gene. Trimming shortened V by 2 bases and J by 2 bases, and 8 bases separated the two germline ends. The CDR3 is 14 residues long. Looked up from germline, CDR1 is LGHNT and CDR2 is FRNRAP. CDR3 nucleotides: TGTGCTAGTGGTTTGATGACACCCACAGATACGCAGTATTTT. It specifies CASGLMTPTDTQYF.

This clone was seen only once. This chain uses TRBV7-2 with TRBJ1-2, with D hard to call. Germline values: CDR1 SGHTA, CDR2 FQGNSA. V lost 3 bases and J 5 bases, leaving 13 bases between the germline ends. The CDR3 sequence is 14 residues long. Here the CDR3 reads CASSFDNSGYGYTF. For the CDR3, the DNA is TGTGCCAGCAGCTTTGACAATTCTGGATATGGCTACACCTTC.

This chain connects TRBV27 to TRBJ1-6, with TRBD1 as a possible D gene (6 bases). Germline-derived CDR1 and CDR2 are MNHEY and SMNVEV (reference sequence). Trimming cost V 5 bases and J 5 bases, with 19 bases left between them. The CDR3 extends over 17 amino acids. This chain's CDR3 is CASSRLPTGLHNSPLHF. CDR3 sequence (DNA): TGTGCCAGCAGTCGACTACCAACAGGGTTACATAATTCACCCCTCCACTTT.

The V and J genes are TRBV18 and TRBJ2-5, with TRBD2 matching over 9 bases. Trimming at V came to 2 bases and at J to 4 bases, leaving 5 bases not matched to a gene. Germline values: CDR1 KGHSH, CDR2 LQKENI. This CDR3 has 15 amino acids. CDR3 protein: CASSPAAGGRETQYF. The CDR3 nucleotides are TGTGCCAGCTCACCAGCAGCGGGAGGTAGAGAGACCCAGTACTTC.

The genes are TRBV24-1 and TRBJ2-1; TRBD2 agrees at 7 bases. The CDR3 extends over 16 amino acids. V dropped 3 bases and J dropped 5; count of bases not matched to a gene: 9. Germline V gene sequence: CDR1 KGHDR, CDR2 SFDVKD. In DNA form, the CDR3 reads TGTGCCACCAGTGATCAAACTAGCGACCGAGACAATGAGCAGTTCTTC. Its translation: CATSDQTSDRDNEQFF.

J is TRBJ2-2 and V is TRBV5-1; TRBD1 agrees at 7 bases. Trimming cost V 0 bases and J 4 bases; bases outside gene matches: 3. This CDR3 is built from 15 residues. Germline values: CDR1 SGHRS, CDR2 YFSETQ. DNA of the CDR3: TGCGCCAGCAGCTTGGGGGCAGGGGGCACCGGGGAGCTGTTTTTT. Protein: CASSLGAGGTGELFF.

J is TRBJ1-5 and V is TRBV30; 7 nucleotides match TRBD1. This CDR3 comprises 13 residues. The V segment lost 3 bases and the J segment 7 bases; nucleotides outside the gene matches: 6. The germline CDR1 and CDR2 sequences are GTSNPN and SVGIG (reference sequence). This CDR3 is CAWSRQGRQPQHF. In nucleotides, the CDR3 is TGTGCCTGGAGCCGACAGGGCCGGCAGCCCCAGCATTTT.

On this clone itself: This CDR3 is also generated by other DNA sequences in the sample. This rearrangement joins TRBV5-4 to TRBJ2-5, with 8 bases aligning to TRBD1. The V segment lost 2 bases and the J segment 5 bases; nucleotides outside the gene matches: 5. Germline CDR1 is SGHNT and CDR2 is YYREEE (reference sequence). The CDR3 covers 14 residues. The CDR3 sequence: CASSFDRGGETQYF. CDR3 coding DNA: TGTGCCAGCAGCTTTGACAGGGGAGGCGAGACCCAGTACTTC.

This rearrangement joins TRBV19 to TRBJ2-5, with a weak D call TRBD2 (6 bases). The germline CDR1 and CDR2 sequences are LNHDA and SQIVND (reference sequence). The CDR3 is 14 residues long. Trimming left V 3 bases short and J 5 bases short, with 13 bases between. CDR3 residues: CASSMGLASETQYF. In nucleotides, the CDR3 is TGTGCCAGTAGTATGGGTCTAGCGTCTGAGACCCAGTACTTC.

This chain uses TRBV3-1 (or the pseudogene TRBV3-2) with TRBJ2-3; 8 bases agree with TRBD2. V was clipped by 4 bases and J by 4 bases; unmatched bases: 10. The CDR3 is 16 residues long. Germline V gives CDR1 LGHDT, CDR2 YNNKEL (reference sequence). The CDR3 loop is CASSLLSGGGSDTQYF. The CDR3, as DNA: TGTGCCAGCAGCCTCCTCTCGGGCGGGGGGTCAGATACGCAGTATTTT.

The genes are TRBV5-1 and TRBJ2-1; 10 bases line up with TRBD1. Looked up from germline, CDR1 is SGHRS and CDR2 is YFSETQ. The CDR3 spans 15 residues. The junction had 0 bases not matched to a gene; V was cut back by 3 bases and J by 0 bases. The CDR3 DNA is TGCGCCAGCAGCTGGACAGGGGGCTCCTACAATGAGCAGTTCTTC. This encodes CASSWTGGSYNEQFF.

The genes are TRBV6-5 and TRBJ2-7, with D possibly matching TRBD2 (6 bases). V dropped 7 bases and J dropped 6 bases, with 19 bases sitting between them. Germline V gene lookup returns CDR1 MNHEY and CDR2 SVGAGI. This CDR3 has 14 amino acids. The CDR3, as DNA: TGTGCCAGCAACAAGCCCCGTCGGGGGTGCGAGCAGTACTTC. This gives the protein CASNKPRRGCEQYF.

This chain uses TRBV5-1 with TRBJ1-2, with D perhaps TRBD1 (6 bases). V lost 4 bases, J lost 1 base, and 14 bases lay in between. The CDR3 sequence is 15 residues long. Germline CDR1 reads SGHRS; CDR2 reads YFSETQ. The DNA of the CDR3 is TGCGCCAGCAGCCCAGGACAGACAAATAACTATGGCTACACCTTC. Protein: CASSPGQTNNYGYTF.

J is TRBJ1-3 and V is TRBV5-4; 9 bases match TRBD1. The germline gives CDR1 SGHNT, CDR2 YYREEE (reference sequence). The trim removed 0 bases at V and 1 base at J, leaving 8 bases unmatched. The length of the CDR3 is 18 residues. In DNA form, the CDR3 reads TGTGCCAGCAGCTTGGGGGGGGGACAGGGCTCTTCTGGAAACACCATATATTTT. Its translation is CASSLGGGQGSSGNTIYF.

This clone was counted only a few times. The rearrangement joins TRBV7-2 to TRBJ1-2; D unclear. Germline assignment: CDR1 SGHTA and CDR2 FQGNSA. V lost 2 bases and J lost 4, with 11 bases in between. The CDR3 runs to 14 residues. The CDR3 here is CASSLSSGGYGYTF. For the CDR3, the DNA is TGTGCCAGCAGCTTAAGCTCTGGAGGCTATGGCTACACCTTC.

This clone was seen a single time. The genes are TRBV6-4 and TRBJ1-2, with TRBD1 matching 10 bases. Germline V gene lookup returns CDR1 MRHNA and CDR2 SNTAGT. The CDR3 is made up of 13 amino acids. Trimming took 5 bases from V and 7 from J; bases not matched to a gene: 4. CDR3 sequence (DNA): TGTGCCAGCAGTCTGACAGGGGGCTCTGGCTACACCTTC. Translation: CASSLTGGSGYTF.